The TCR beta chain described here comes from a study of identical twins. Study-level results: Twin pairs had excess sharing that was weaker in beta out-of-frame sequences. Cross-sectional statistical analysis was relied on for the conclusions, without the same donors being followed. Fewer insertions were carried by abundant cord blood beta clonotypes, but none was seen in memory repertoires.

This CDR3 region has 15 residues. V was clipped by 3 bases and J by 5 bases; unmatched bases: 8. From germline, CDR1 is SGHRS and CDR2 YFSETQ. TCRdb redid the calling of the 5' RACE reads with MiXCR, one entry per CDR3 protein. The sample lists about 450,000 distinct CDR3 sequences; about a fifth were seen once. Everyone who donated was a healthy Caucasian. This clonotype was detected many times. Its target is not known. This chain connects TRBV5-1 to TRBJ2-5; 9 positions agree with TRBD1. The sequenced material came from naive T cells sorted from blood. The receptor's source is a man aged 50-59 years in good health. CDR3 DNA: TGCGCCAGCAGCTCCGGGACAGGGATTTCCGAGACCCAGTACTTC. Translation: CASSSGTGISETQYF.